The next 3 T cell receptor beta chains were all read from a single sample in a study of blood T cells in healthy people across ages (dated by TCRdb to 2015 to 2017). The library was produced with 5' RACE. The run used an Illumina HiSeq 2500. A second PCR of about 6 to 11 cycles was performed with a sample-barcoded 5' primer and a J-beta primer mix. TCRdb cleaned the public reads at Q25 with fastp, built clones with MiXCR and kept in-frame beta chains. Under each unique CDR3 protein, matching rows form one entry showing the most common genes and DNA. The table for this sample lists 700,000 to 950,000 distinct CDR3 sequences; roughly 64% of them were counted only once. 22% of the sample lies in the top ten. Sample: blood. Source of these receptors: a man aged 25 to 40 in good health.

The CDR3 spells CASSQPHGVFQETQYF. The DNA of the CDR3 is TGTGCCAGCAGCCAACCCCATGGGGTATTCCAAGAGACCCAGTACTTC. The chain links TRBV3-1 to TRBJ2-5; D not resolved. This CDR3 is 16 amino acids long. Trimming removed 2 bases at V and 1 base at J, with 14 bases between. Germline assignment: CDR1 LGHDT and CDR2 YNNKEL (reference sequence).

The V and J genes are TRBV10-3 and TRBJ1-1; D is unclear. Germline CDR1 and CDR2: ENHRY and SYGVKD. Trimming cost V 10 bases and J 1 base, with 16 bases left between them. The length of the CDR3 is 14 residues. DNA for the CDR3: TGTGCCACCTGCAAGGCGACCGGGAACACTGAAGCTTTCTTT. It yields the protein CATCKATGNTEAFF.

Only a few counts were recorded for this clonotype. V gene TRBV20-1 combines with J gene TRBJ1-2; the D is unclear. The CDR3 loop spans 11 amino acids. The germline gives CDR1 DFQATT, CDR2 SNEGSKA (reference sequence). The V end lost 3 bases, the J end lost 5 bases, and 7 bases lay between the germline ends. The CDR3 loop reads CSARIPYGYTF. The CDR3 DNA is TGCAGTGCTAGGATCCCTTATGGCTACACCTTC.